The source of this T cell receptor beta chain is a study of blood T cell repertoires in COVID-19. From germline, CDR1 is LNHDA and CDR2 SQIVND (reference sequence). The CDR3 has 21 residues. Trimming cost V 2 bases and J 5 bases; bases outside gene matches: 21. Clones were read by immunoSEQ multiplex PCR, and TCRdb kept only the in-frame ones, dropping some. The sample lists about 270,000 clones; 85% to 95% were seen once. The sample taken for sequencing was PBMCs or T cells enriched from blood (not recorded which). The TCR comes from a man aged 35-49 years who had been exposed to COVID-19. The V gene is TRBV19, the J gene TRBJ2-1; 10 nucleotides align to TRBD2. The DNA of the CDR3 is TGTGCCAGTAGTATAACGTGGGTGCGCCTAGCGGGGGCCGTGGGCCACAATGAGCAGTTCTTC. This encodes CASSITWVRLAGAVGHNEQFF.